This is a list of T cell receptor beta chains from one sample in a study of Tregs in tolerant kidney transplant recipients. Produced via immunoSEQ multiplex PCR; TCRdb's table is partial and in-frame only. Among about 81,000 clones listed, roughly 90% were seen once. The sample consisted of CD4+ T cells from blood (PBMCs), taken 24 months after the transplant. The receptors derive from a human patient who received a combined kidney and bone marrow transplant. Some T cells may be graft donor cells. Each CDR3 is given with its conserved first and last residue. Fields, in order: V gene, CDR3 length, J gene, D gene, clone size, CDR3 DNA, CDR3 protein. A D gene is named only where the DNA matches it firmly. The listing skips clone size in some rows; elsewhere it reads once, few, many or a size class.

>TRBV18|16|TRBJ1-1|NA|NA
TGTGCCAGCTCACCACGCAGGACAGCGATGAACACTGAAGCTTTCTTT
CASSPRRTAMNTEAFF
>TRBV10-3|17|TRBJ1-2|TRBD1|NA
TGTGCCATCAGTGGACAGGGGAGTCGGCCAGAGCACTATGGCTACACCTTC
CAISGQGSRPEHYGYTF
>TRBV5-1|13|TRBJ1-2|NA|once
TGCGCCAGCAGCTCCATAGGGAGTTATGGCTACACCTTC
CASSSIGSYGYTF
>TRBV7-2|14|TRBJ2-1|TRBD2|once
TGTGCCAGCAGCAAGGACCTAGCGGAGGATGAGCAGTTCTTC
CASSKDLAEDEQFF
>TRBV30|13|TRBJ2-5|TRBD2|NA
TGTGCCTGGAGAGGGACTAGCGGGATGACCCAGTACTTC
CAWRGTSGMTQYF
>TRBV7-3|18|TRBJ2-5|TRBD2|NA
TGTGCCAGCAGCTTAAGGGGCCCTAGCGGGGGGGGTCAAGAGACCCAGTACTTC
CASSLRGPSGGGQETQYF
>TRBV7-3|16|TRBJ2-5|TRBD2|NA
TGTGCCAGCAGCTTAGGACTAGCGGGGGGGCAAGAGACCCAGTACTTC
CASSLGLAGGQETQYF
>TRBV7-6|17|TRBJ2-4|TRBD2|NA
TGTGCCAGCAGCGTAAACACGGGACTAGTAGGGGGAAACATTCAGTACTTC
CASSVNTGLVGGNIQYF
>TRBV5-1|14|TRBJ2-7|NA|NA
TGCGCCAGCAGTATCTTAGGGGCAAACTACGAGCAGTACTTC
CASSILGANYEQYF
>TRBV12-5|16|TRBJ2-7|TRBD2|NA
TGTGCTAGTGACACACTTAAGCGGGATGGCGGGTACGAGCAGTACTTC
CASDTLKRDGGYEQYF
>TRBV27|15|TRBJ1-1|NA|NA
TGTGCCAGCAGTTTACTTGACAGCCGTGGGACTGAAGCTTTCTTT
CASSLLDSRGTEAFF
>TRBV12-5|19|TRBJ2-7|TRBD2|NA
TGTGCTAGTGGTTTGGTAGGCTATTGGACTAGCGGGAGTATCAACGAGCAGTACTTC
CASGLVGYWTSGSINEQYF
>TRBV10-3|13|TRBJ2-3|NA|NA
TGTGCCATCAGTGCCAGACTAGCAGATACGCAGTATTTT
CAISARLADTQYF
>TRBV5-5|12|TRBJ2-5|NA|NA
TGTGCCAGCAGCTTGACCGCGGAGACCCAGTACTTC
CASSLTAETQYF
>TRBV19|15|TRBJ2-7|TRBD2|NA
TGTGCCAGTAGTCTAGGGACTAGCGGAAACTACGAGCAGTACTTC
CASSLGTSGNYEQYF
>TRBV18|15|TRBJ2-5|NA|NA
TGTGCCAGCTCACCCTTCCTAGCGACCCAAGAGACCCAGTACTTC
CASSPFLATQETQYF
>TRBV4-3|16|TRBJ2-6|NA|once
TGCGCCAGCAGCCAAGATGGGCCCTCTGGGGCCAACGTCCTGACTTTC
CASSQDGPSGANVLTF
>TRBV7-3|18|TRBJ1-1|TRBD1|NA
TGTGCCAGCAGCCCGGGTCGGACAGGATTCGACTCGAACACTGAAGCTTTCTTT
CASSPGRTGFDSNTEAFF
>TRBV29-1|14|TRBJ2-2|NA|NA
TGCAGCGTTGTAGGAGACAGGAACACCGGGGAGCTGTTTTTT
CSVVGDRNTGELFF
>TRBV10-3|13|TRBJ1-1|NA|NA
TGTGCCATCAGTACGACTGATAACACTGAAGCTTTCTTT
CAISTTDNTEAFF
>TRBV5-6|15|TRBJ1-1|NA|NA
TGTGCCAGCAGCTTCGGGGTCAGCATGAACACTGAAGCTTTCTTT
CASSFGVSMNTEAFF
>TRBV7-2|14|TRBJ2-5|NA|NA
TGTGCCAGCAGCTTTGGCTGGGCCCGAGAGACCCAGTACTTC
CASSFGWARETQYF
>TRBV9|20|TRBJ2-1|TRBD2|NA
TGTGCCAGCAGCGTAGGGCCTAGCGGGACCGTCCTTAGCTCCTACAATGAGCAGTTCTTC
CASSVGPSGTVLSSYNEQFF
>TRBV6-1|13|TRBJ2-7|NA|NA
TGTGCCAGCAGGGGGGCGGGGGCGTACGAGCAGTACTTC
CASRGAGAYEQYF
>TRBV5-1|13|TRBJ2-1|NA|NA
TGCGCCAGCAGGCGGGACCTAGACAATGAGCAGTTCTTC
CASRRDLDNEQFF
>TRBV5-1|13|TRBJ2-1|NA|NA
TGCGCCAGCAGCTTGGAATTTCACTACCTGCAGTTCTTC
CASSLEFHYLQFF
>TRBV13|15|TRBJ1-3|TRBD1|few
TGTGCCAGCAGCTTAACAGGGGGCAGGAGAAACACCATATATTTT
CASSLTGGRRNTIYF
>TRBV11-2|13|TRBJ1-1|NA|NA
TGTGCCAGCAGCCTGGGGCGGGGGACTGAAGCTTTCTTT
CASSLGRGTEAFF
>TRBV5-6|13|TRBJ2-5|NA|NA
TGTGCCAGCAGCTTGCCCAGCGGAGAGACCCAGTACTTC
CASSLPSGETQYF
>TRBV2|13|TRBJ1-2|NA|NA
TGTGCCAGCAGTTTGTTAGGGGTGGAAGGCTACACCTTC
CASSLLGVEGYTF
>TRBV7-9|15|TRBJ1-6|NA|NA
TGTGCCAGCAGCTTAGCATCCGGGGTTCTCTCACCCCTCCACTTT
CASSLASGVLSPLHF
>TRBV5-1|16|TRBJ2-5|TRBD2|NA
TGCGCCAGCAGCTTGACTGCGGGGGGTTTGGTGAGGACCCAGTACTTC
CASSLTAGGLVRTQYF
>TRBV10-3|16|TRBJ2-3|TRBD1|NA
TGTGCCATCAGCCAAGGGGGACAGGGGGCGCGAGATACGCAGTATTTT
CAISQGGQGARDTQYF
>TRBV10-1|12|TRBJ1-4|NA|NA
TGCGCCAGCAGGGCCTCCCAGGAAAAACTGTTTTTT
CASRASQEKLFF
>TRBV7-3|15|TRBJ2-2|TRBD1|NA
TGTGCCAGCAGCCCACAGGGGACGAACACCGGGGAGCTGTTTTTT
CASSPQGTNTGELFF
>TRBV18|14|TRBJ2-5|NA|NA
TGTGCCAGCTCAGCAGGGGTGAGACAAGAGACCCAGTACTTC
CASSAGVRQETQYF
>TRBV7-9|16|TRBJ2-3|NA|NA
TGTGCCAGCAGCTTTGGGAGTAGAGCTAGCACAGATACGCAGTATTTT
CASSFGSRASTDTQYF
>TRBV6-1|14|TRBJ2-4|TRBD1|NA
TGTGCCAGCATGCCCGAGGACAGGGCTGGCATTCAGTACTTC
CASMPEDRAGIQYF
>TRBV10-3|14|TRBJ2-3|TRBD1|NA
TGTGCCATCAGAAGGACAGGGGGAACAGATACGCAGTATTTT
CAIRRTGGTDTQYF
>TRBV29-1|15|TRBJ2-3|NA|NA
TGCAGCGTTGAAGATGGAAGCAGGGCGACAGATACGCAGTATTTT
CSVEDGSRATDTQYF
>TRBV18|14|TRBJ1-2|NA|NA
TGTGCCAGCTCCCCCCTTACCCAGAACTATGGCTACACCTTC
CASSPLTQNYGYTF
>TRBV4-1|18|TRBJ1-5|TRBD1|NA
TGCGCCAGCAGCCACTTACAGGGGCGGCTGCTGACTAGTCAGCCCCAGCATTTT
CASSHLQGRLLTSQPQHF
>TRBV6-1|15|TRBJ2-3|TRBD2|NA
TGTGCCAGCGGGGGTCTAGCGGGTAACACAGATACGCAGTATTTT
CASGGLAGNTDTQYF
>TRBV27|18|TRBJ2-5|TRBD2|NA
TGTGCCAGCAGTTCCAGCGGGAGGGTCTGGGAAAGTCCAGAGACCCAGTACTTC
CASSSSGRVWESPETQYF
>TRBV18|13|TRBJ2-7|NA|once
TGTGCCAGCTCGCGCGCTGCTCGGTACGAGCAGTACTTC
CASSRAARYEQYF
>TRBV9|16|TRBJ1-3|TRBD1|NA
TGTGCCAGCAGCGTAAGCGCGACAGGGGAATGGAACACCATATATTTT
CASSVSATGEWNTIYF
>TRBV5-1|12|TRBJ2-7|NA|NA
TGCGCCAGCAGCTTGCGCGGCTACGAGCAGTACTTC
CASSLRGYEQYF
>TRBV9|14|TRBJ2-1|TRBD2|NA
TGTGCCAGCAGTACAGGACTAGCACACAATGAGCAGTTCTTC
CASSTGLAHNEQFF
>TRBV7-2|13|TRBJ2-3|NA|NA
TGTGCCAGCAGCTTATTTTACACAGATACGCAGTATTTT
CASSLFYTDTQYF
>TRBV11-2|11|TRBJ1-4|NA|once
TGTGCCAGCAGCTTACGTGAAAAACTGTTTTTT
CASSLREKLFF
>TRBV5-1|16|TRBJ2-1|NA|NA
TGCGCCAGCGACCTGGGAAGCGGGGACAGGTACAATGAGCAGTTCTTC
CASDLGSGDRYNEQFF
>TRBV21-1|20|TRBJ2-1|NA|once
TGTGCCGCACAGGGGCGCGGGAGTATAGCGGGGGGTCGCGGGTACAATGAGCAGTTCTTC
CAAQGRGSIAGGRGYNEQFF
>TRBV6-5|11|TRBJ1-1|NA|NA
TGTGCCAGCAGTCGGGGTGCTGAAGCTTTCTTT
CASSRGAEAFF
>TRBV7-8|14|TRBJ2-7|NA|NA
TGTGCCAGCAGCTTAGTCAGGACAACCTACGAGCAGTACTTC
CASSLVRTTYEQYF
>TRBV4-1|15|TRBJ1-1|NA|NA
TGCGCCAGCCTCCTCGGCACAGGGACGAACACTGAAGCTTTCTTT
CASLLGTGTNTEAFF
>TRBV18|13|TRBJ2-7|NA|once
TGTGCCAGCTCACCACCGCCCAGAGGCGAGCAGTACTTC
CASSPPPRGEQYF
>TRBV6-5|14|TRBJ2-7|NA|once
TGTGCCAGCAGATACGATTCGGGGGTTTACGAGCAGTACTTC
CASRYDSGVYEQYF
>TRBV4-3|13|TRBJ2-3|NA|NA
TGCGCCAGCAGCCTCCGACTAGCAGATACGCAGTATTTT
CASSLRLADTQYF
>TRBV5-6|14|TRBJ2-2|NA|NA
TGTGCCAGCAGCTTGTTACTTGGTCCCGGGGAGCTGTTTTTT
CASSLLLGPGELFF
>TRBV7-2|14|TRBJ1-5|NA|once
TGTGCCAGCAGCTCCAGGGGAGGGCAACAGCCCCAGCATTTT
CASSSRGGQQPQHF